This T cell receptor (beta chain) is drawn from a study of identical twins. Everyone who donated was a healthy Caucasian. MiXCR, applied by TCRdb to the 5' RACE reads, yields one record per CDR3 protein. The table records around 670,000 distinct CDR3 sequences, 5.5% to 7.5% of them present only once. This clonotype was seen at least ten times. No antigen is known for it. Whole-study findings and limits: Weaker excess twin sharing was observed in beta out-of-frame sequences. The same donors were not followed; conclusions instead depended on cross-sectional statistical analysis. There is a chance that invariant MAIT and iNKT cells partially muddied zero-insertion analyses.

Sequencing was carried out using naive T cells sorted from blood. The TCR sequence derives from a man aged 18-30 years in good health.

The CDR3 sequence is CASSYSDNEQFF. DNA of the CDR3: TGTGCCAGCAGCTACTCGGACAATGAGCAGTTCTTC. This chain joins TRBV12-3 or TRBV12-4 and TRBJ2-1, with D hard to call. The V gene lost 6 bases and the J gene lost 5 bases, with 8 bases spanning the gap. This CDR3 is 12 amino acids long.